This entry is about one T cell receptor (beta chain). What it binds is not known. The CDR3 has 14 amino acids. The germline CDR1 and CDR2 sequences are LGHNA and YSLEER. V dropped 4 bases and J dropped 7; count of bases not matched to a gene: 6. This entry comes from a study of T cell responses to AZD1222 COVID-19 vaccine. The study, taken as a whole, reports: Donors in the cohort were predominantly white British and more often female, and clonal diversity was possibly underestimated. Distributed over spike, vaccine-associated CD4 TCRs predominated at 160-218 and 743-854. Among spike-specific TCRs, nearly half reportedly target unmutated variant regions.

The data were produced by immunoSEQ multiplex PCR, yet TCRdb's version contains in-frame clones alone and is incomplete. The sample lists about 200,000 clones; 85% to 95% were seen once. The TCR originated in an adult who received the MenACWY meningococcal vaccine as a control. The chain has TRBV4-3 and TRBJ1-2; TRBD1 matches 10 bases. The source was peripheral blood, collected 28 days after the second dose of the MenACWY control vaccine. The CDR3 nucleotides are TGCGCCAGCAGCCGGGACAGGGGAGTAGGTGGCTACACCTTC. Translation gives CASSRDRGVGGYTF.